What follows is one T cell receptor beta chain and its context. Its antigen is still unknown. There are no base qualities to consult, and no much larger clone falls within one base. Taken from cysteine to phenylalanine, the CDR3 has 15 residues. The sequence is cut down to CDR3 DNA, 45 bases in frame from base 1. The junction shows trimming of 2 bases on V and 6 bases on J, and the gene matches do not reach 7 bases of it. CDR1 and CDR2, per the germline V gene, are KGHDR and SFDVKD. These data are taken from a study of blood T cell repertoires in COVID-19 (dated by TCRdb to the early 2020s). About the full investigation: Samples covering the acute and convalescent phases of COVID-19 were provided by collaborators in the United States, Italy and Spain. Sample metadata almost always included a de-identified subject ID, COVID-19 status, age in years and sex. Subjects who had been exposed to COVID-19, were actively infected with it, or had recovered from it provided the deeply sampled blood TCRbeta repertoires that made up the dataset. HLA class I and class II types, where available, came from metadata supplied by the sample provider rather than from assay-based typing. The prospective study material was composed of cDNA or gDNA derived from T cells, B-cell-depleted T cells, or PBMCs. The repertoires were released in a freely available public database intended as a resource for research on the immune response to SARS-CoV-2. Samples were obtained from the ongoing ImmuneRACE study (first 160 participants) and from 950 to 1,500 subjects provided by 6 global collaborators.

Overall study outcomes, separate from this receptor: The quantity of clinical and demographic metadata differed by source and by participant and was supplied without curation.

Enrolling through a virtual design, the prospective study's participants ranged in age from about 18 to 100 years and lived across some 22 United States geographic areas. Cohort assignment in the prospective study relied on participant-reported clinical history from a screening survey and a study questionnaire. ImmuneRACE Cohort 3 recovered participants were defined by two consecutive negative NP/OP PCR tests, healthcare professional clearance, or symptom resolution. Each participant in the prospective study had whole blood, serum and a nasopharyngeal or oropharyngeal swab collected by mobile phlebotomists. Additional blood draws and questionnaires over an approximately two-month period could optionally be provided by prospective study participants. Before DNA extraction, prospective study blood samples were shipped either frozen or at room temperature. The immunoSEQ Assay, a bias-controlled multiplex PCR, was used to amplify TCRbeta CDR3 regions from genomic DNA. Per the original workflow: The number of nucleated cells in each sample was estimated from the amplification of reference gene primers within the assay. To quantify the absolute abundance of each unique TCRbeta CDR3 rearrangement, sequence reads were collapsed and filtered. Productive Simpson clonality was computed per sample as the square root of Simpson's diversity index over productive rearrangements. Entries here come from immuneACCESS through TCRdb and include only in-frame sequences with V and J called. Some clones fail to appear in such tables; in the studies checked, an unresolved V gene covers under half of the shortfall, and the cause of the remainder is unknown. For V, J and clone size, that table is used; D and trimming come from the DNA. The sample table lists a few hundred thousand clones, 85% to 90% of them with a count of one. The top ten hold roughly a tenth of the sample.

The chain was built from TRBV24-1 and TRBJ2-3; 7 bases in the junction line up with TRBD2. The source material was PBMCs or T cells enriched from blood (not recorded which). The TCR was taken from a woman aged 18-29 years who had recovered from COVID-19. For the CDR3, the sequence is CATSDSASGLDTQYF. The nucleotides are TGTGCCACCAGTGATTCCGCTAGCGGACTCGATACGCAGTATTTT.